The clone carrying this T cell receptor (beta chain) was detected many times. A distinct unique molecular identifier was carried by each TCR cDNA molecule. TCRdb reprocessed the 5' RACE reads via MiXCR and lists one record per CDR3 protein. The data hold about 14,000 distinct CDR3 sequences, with 10% observed a single time. The entry originates in a study of spatial heterogeneity in lung cancer. Study overall: In raw reads, more than 9.5 appearances on average were recorded for each unique TCR and UMI combination.

Described time point: sample taken at primary tumor resection. No cells were sorted before sequencing. The whole RNA sequenced was extracted from tumor, nontumor lung or frozen PBMC. Trimming at V came to 4 bases and at J to 3 bases, leaving 7 bases not matched to a gene. The CDR3 has 14 residues. Germline values: CDR1 SGHKS, CDR2 YYEKEE (reference sequence). The chain is built from TRBV5-5 and TRBJ2-7; 7 bases map to TRBD1. This clonotype originated in a male donor with early-stage non-small cell lung cancer. Sequenced material: PBMCs, taken at surgery. The CDR3 coding sequence is TGTGCCAGCAGCCTGGGACAGAACCTCTACGAGCAGTACTTC. This translates into CASSLGQNLYEQYF.